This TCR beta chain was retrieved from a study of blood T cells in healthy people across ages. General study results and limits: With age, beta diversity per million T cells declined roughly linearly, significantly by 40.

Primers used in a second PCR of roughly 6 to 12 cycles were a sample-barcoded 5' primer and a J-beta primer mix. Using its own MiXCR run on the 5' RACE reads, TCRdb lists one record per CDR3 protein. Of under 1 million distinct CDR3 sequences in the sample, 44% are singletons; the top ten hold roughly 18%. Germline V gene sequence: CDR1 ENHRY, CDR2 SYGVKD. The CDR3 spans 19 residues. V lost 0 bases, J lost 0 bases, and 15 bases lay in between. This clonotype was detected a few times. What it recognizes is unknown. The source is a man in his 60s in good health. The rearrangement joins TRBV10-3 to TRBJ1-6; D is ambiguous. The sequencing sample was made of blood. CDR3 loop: CAISESSGMGSSYNSPLHF. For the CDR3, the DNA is TGTGCCATCAGTGAGTCTTCCGGGATGGGTAGCTCCTATAATTCACCCCTCCACTTT.